This TCR beta chain was retrieved from a study of blood T cell repertoires in COVID-19. Study background: There were acute and convalescent COVID-19 samples, and they came from the United States, Italy and Spain. Sources were T cells, B-cell-depleted T cells, or PBMCs; the material itself was cDNA or gDNA.

Original processing methods: Estimation of nucleated cell counts relied on the amplification of reference gene primers. TCRdb's table, derived via immunoSEQ multiplex PCR, lists solely in-frame clones and lacks some. V and J calls and clone size are copied from that table; D and trimming were computed from the DNA. The sample shows a few hundred thousand clones, about 88% of them seen only once. Those enrolled in Seattle joined during active infection and were followed longitudinally afterward. This sequence originates from a man between 50 and 59 years old with COVID-19, enrolled during active disease. The sample consisted of peripheral blood.

CDR3 sequence (DNA): TGTGCCAGTAGTGCCCACGGGCGGGCCAGCTCTGGAAACACCATATATTTT. It is translated as CASSAHGRASSGNTIYF. The chain recombines TRBV19 with TRBJ1-3; no definite D call. The CDR3 sequence is 17 residues long. Trimming left V 5 bases short and J 0 bases short, with 17 bases between. Germline assignment: CDR1 LNHDA and CDR2 SQIVND (reference sequence).